This T cell receptor beta chain was sequenced during a study of vaccination and CD4 T cells after COVID-19. The overall study: Each post-COVID sample was drawn after diagnosis, and the median interval was roughly 97 days (range 35 to 161). General study results and limits: Convalescent patients' clones that were vaccine-specific were spike mono-reactive in 304 of 307 cases.

As for treatment: roughly ten-day PBMC culture with coronavirus spike peptide pools or control peptides (ViraFEST assay). Unexposed donor CD4+ T cells predated the COVID-19 pandemic, collected 2011-2018. Comment on this clonotype: Its target is unknown. At one end, the junction sequence differs from germline, possibly due to a read error.

CD4+ T cells that had been cultured provided DNA sequenced with the Oncomine TCR Beta short-read assay. TCRdb redid the calling of the PCR reads with MiXCR, one entry per CDR3 protein. This sample has about 4,400 distinct CDR3 sequences, with about 40% found just once. Source material: CD4+ T cells from blood, cultured in vitro. This TCR was recovered from a human donor in good health.

The DNA of the CDR3 is TGTGCCAGCAGCTTGGAGAACCGTAATTCCCCCCTCCACTTT. Translation: CASSLENRNSPLHF. V and J are TRBV5-4 and TRBJ1-6; no clear D. Germline V gives CDR1 SGHNT, CDR2 YYREEE (reference sequence). The CDR3 runs to 14 residues.